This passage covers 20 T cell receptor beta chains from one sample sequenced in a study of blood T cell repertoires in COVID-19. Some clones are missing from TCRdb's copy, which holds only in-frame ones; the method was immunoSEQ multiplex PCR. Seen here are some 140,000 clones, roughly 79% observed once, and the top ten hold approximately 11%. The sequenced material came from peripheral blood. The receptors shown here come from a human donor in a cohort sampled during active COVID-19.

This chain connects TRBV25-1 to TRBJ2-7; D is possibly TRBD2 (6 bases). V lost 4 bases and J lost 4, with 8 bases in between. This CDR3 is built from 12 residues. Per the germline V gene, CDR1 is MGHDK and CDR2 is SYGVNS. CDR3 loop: CASSGRGYEQYF. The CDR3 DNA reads TGTGCCAGCAGTGGTCGGGGGTACGAGCAGTACTTC.

The CDR3 loop reads CASSLASGNTIYF. DNA of the CDR3: TGTGCCAGCAGCTTGGCATCCGGAAACACCATATATTTT. The gene calls are TRBV5-4 and TRBJ1-3; no clear D. Trimming shortened V by 0 bases and J by 4 bases, and 5 bases separated the two germline ends. This CDR3 comprises 13 residues. Germline V gene data show CDR1 as SGHNT and CDR2 as YYREEE (reference sequence).

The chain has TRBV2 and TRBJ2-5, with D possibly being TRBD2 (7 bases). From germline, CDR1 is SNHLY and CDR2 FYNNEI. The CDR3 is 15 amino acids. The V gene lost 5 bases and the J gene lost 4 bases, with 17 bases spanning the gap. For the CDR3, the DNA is TGTGCCAGCAGTCCCCGGGGGGCTACCGGAGAGACCCAGTACTTC. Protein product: CASSPRGATGETQYF.

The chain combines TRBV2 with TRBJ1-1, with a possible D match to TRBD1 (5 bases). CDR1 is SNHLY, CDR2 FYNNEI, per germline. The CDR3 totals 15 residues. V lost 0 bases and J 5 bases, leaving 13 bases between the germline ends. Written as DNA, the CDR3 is TGTGCCAGCAGTGAAGCGCTTCTCGGACAAACTGAAGCTTTCTTT. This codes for CASSEALLGQTEAFF.

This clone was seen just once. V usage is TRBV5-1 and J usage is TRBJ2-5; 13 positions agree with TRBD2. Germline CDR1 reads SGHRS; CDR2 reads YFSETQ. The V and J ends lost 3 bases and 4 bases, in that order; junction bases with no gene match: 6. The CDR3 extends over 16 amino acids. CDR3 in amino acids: CASSWTGTSGAETQYF. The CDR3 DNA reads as TGCGCCAGCAGCTGGACCGGGACTAGCGGGGCAGAGACCCAGTACTTC.

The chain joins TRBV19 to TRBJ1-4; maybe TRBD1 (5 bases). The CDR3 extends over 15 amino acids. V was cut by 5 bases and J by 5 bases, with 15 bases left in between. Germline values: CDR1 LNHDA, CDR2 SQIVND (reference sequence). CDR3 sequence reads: CASSVGRAGNEKLFF. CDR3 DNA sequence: TGTGCCAGTAGTGTTGGTCGGGCAGGGAATGAAAAACTGTTTTTT.

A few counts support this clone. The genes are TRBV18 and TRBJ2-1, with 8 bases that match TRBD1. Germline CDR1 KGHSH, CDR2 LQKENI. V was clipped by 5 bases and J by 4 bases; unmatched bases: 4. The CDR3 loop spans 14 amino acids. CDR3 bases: TGTGCCAGCTCATCGGGACAGGAATACAATGAGCAGTTCTTC. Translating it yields CASSSGQEYNEQFF.

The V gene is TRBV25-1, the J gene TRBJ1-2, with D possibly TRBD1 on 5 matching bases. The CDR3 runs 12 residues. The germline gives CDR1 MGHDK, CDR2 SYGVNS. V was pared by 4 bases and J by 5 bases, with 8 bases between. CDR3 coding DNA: TGTGCCAGCAGTGGACAGCCTTATGGCTACACCTTC. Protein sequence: CASSGQPYGYTF.

The CDR3 DNA is TGCGCCAGCAGCTTAACCGGGACAGGGACGATCTCCGAGCAGTACTTC. This sequence encodes CASSLTGTGTISEQYF. The chain combines TRBV5-1 with TRBJ2-7; the match to TRBD1 covers 9 bases. CDR3 length: 16 amino acids. The germline V gene has CDR1 SGHRS and CDR2 YFSETQ. V dropped 2 bases and J dropped 6; count of bases not matched to a gene: 12.

CDR3 DNA sequence: TGTGCCAGCAGCCATACAGGGATCGATGGCTACACCTTC. It codes for CASSHTGIDGYTF. The V and J genes are TRBV6-2 or TRBV6-3 and TRBJ1-2; D might be TRBD1 (6 bases). CDR1 and CDR2 (germline): MNHEY, SVGEGT. V lost 6 bases, J lost 6 bases, and 14 bases lay in between. CDR3 length: 13 residues.

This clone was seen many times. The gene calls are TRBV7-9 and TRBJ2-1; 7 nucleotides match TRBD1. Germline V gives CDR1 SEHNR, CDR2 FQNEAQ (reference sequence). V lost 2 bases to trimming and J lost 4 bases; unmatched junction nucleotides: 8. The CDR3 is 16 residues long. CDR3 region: CASSLYDRAAYNEQFF. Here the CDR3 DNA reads TGTGCCAGCAGCTTATACGACAGGGCCGCATACAATGAGCAGTTCTTC.

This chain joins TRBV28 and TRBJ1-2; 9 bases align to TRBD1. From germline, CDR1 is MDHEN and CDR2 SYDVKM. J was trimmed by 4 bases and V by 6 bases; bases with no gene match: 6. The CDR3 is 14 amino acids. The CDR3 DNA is TGTGCCAGCAGAAACGGACAGGGGACCTATGGCTACACCTTC. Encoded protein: CASRNGQGTYGYTF.

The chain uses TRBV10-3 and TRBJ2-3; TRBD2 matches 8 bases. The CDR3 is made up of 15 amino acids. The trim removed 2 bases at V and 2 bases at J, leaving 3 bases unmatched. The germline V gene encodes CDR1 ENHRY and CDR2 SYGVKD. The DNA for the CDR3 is TGTGCCATCAGTGAGACTAGCGGTGTCACAGATACGCAGTATTTT. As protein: CAISETSGVTDTQYF.

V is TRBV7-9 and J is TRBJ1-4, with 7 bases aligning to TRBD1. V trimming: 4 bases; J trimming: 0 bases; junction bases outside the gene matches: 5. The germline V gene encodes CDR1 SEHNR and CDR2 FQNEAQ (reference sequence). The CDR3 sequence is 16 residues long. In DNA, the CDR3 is TGTGCCAGCAGCTCCCTCGGGACAGCAACTAATGAAAAACTGTTTTTT. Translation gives CASSSLGTATNEKLFF.

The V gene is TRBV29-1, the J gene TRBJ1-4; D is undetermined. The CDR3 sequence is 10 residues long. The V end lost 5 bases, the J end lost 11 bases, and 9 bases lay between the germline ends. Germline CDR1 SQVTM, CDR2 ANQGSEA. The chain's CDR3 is CSVPGSKLFF. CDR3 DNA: TGCAGCGTTCCGGGGTCGAAACTGTTTTTT.

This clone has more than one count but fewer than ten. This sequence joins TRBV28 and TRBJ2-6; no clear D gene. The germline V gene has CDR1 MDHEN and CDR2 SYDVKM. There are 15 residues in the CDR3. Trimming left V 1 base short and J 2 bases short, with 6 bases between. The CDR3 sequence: CASSLLSAGANVLTF. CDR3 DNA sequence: TGTGCCAGCAGTTTATTAAGCGCTGGGGCCAACGTCCTGACTTTC.

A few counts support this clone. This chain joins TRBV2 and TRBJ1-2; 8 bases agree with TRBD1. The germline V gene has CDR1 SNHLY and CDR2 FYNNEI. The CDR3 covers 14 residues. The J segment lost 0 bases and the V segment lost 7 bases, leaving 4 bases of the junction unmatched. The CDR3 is CASTPTGANYGYTF. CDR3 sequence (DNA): TGTGCCAGCACCCCGACAGGGGCTAACTATGGCTACACCTTC.

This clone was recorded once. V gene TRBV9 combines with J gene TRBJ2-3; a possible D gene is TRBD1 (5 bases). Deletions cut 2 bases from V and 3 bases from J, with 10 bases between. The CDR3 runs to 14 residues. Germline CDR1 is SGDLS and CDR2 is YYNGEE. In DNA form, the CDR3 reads TGTGCCAGCAGCGTTTCACAGGTAACAGATACGCAGTATTTT. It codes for CASSVSQVTDTQYF. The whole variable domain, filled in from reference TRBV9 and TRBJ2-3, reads DSGVTQTPKHLITATGQRVTLRCSPRSGDLSVYWYQQSLDQGLQFLIQYYNGEERAKGNILERFSAQQFPDLHSELNLSSLELGDSALYFCASSVSQVTDTQYFGPGTRLTVL.

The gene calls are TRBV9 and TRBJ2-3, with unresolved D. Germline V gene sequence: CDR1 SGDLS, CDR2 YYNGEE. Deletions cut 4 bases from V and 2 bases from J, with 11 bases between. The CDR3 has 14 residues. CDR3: CASSILDFTDTQYF. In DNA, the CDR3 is TGTGCCAGCAGCATCCTAGACTTCACAGATACGCAGTATTTT.

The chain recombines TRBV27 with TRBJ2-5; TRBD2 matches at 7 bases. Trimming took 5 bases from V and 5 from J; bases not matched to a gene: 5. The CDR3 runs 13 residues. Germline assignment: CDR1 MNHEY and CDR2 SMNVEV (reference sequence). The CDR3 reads CASSRTRPETQYF. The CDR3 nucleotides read TGTGCCAGCAGTCGGACTAGGCCTGAGACCCAGTACTTC.